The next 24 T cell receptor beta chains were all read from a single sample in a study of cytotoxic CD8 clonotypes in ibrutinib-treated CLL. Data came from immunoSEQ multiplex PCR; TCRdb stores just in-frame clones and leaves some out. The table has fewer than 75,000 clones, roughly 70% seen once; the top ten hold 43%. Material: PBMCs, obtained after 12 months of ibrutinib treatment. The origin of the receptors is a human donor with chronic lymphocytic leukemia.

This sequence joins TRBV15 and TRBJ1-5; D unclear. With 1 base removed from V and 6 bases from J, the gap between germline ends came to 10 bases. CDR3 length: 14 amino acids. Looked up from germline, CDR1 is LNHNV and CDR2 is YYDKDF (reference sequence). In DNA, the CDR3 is TGTGCCACCAGCAGAGGGGGTGGACGTCAGCCCCAGCATTTT. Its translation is CATSRGGGRQPQHF.

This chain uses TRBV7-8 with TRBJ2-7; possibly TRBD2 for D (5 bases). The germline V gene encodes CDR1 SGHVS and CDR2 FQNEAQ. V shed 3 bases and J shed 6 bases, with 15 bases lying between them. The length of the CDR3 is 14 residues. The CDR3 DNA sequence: TGTGCCAGCAGCTTCCGAGGAAGCGGAGCCGAGCAGTACTTC. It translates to CASSFRGSGAEQYF. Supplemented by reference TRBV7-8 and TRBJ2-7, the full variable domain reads GAGVSQSPRYKVAKRGQDVALRCDPISGHVSLFWYQQALGQGPEFLTYFQNEAQLDKSGLPSDRFFAERPEGSVSTLKIQRTQQEDSAVYLCASSFRGSGAEQYFGPGTRLTVT.

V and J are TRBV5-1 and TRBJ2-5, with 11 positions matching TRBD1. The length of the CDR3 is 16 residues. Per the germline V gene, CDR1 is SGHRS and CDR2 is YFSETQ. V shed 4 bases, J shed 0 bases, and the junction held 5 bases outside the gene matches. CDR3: CASSREGQGDQETQYF. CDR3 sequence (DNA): TGCGCCAGCAGCCGGGAGGGACAGGGGGACCAAGAGACCCAGTACTTC. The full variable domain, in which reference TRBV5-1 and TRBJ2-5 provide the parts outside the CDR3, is KAGVTQTPRYLIKTRGQQVTLSCSPISGHRSVSWYQQTPGQGLQFLFEYFSETQRNKGNFPGRFSGRQFSNSRSEMNVSTLELGDSALYLCASSREGQGDQETQYFGPGTRLLVL.

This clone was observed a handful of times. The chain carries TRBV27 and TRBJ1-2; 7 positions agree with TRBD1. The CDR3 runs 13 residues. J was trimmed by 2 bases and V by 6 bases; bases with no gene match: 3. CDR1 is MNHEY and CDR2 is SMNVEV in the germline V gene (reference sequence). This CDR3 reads CASSHRGNYGYTF. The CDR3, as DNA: TGTGCCAGCAGCCACAGGGGAAACTATGGCTACACCTTC.

The CDR3 region is CASSGRDRYEQYF. DNA for the CDR3: TGTGCCAGCAGCGGCCGGGACAGATACGAGCAGTACTTC. J is TRBJ2-7 and V is TRBV5-6; 7 bases are a match to TRBD1. This CDR3 is 13 amino acids long. Germline CDR1 reads SGHDT; CDR2 reads YYEEEE. V shed 4 bases and J 4 bases; nucleotides not matched to a gene: 5.

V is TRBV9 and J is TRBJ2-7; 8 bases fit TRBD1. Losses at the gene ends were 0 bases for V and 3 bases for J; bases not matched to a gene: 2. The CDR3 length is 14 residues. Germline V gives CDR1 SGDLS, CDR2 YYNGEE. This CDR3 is CASSVGTGNYEQYF. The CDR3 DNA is TGTGCCAGCAGCGTAGGGACAGGGAACTACGAGCAGTACTTC.

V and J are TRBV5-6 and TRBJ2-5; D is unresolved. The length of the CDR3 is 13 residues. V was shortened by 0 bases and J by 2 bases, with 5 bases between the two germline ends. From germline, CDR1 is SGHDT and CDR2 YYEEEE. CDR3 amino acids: CASSLVTQETQYF. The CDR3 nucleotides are TGTGCCAGCAGCTTGGTGACGCAAGAGACCCAGTACTTC.

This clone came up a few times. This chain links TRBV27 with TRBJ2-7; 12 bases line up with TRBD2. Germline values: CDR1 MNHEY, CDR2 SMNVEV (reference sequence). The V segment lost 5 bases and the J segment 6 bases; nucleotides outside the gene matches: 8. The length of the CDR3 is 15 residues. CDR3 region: CASSPPTSGSSEQYF. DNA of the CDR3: TGTGCCAGCAGTCCCCCGACTAGCGGGAGCAGCGAGCAGTACTTC.

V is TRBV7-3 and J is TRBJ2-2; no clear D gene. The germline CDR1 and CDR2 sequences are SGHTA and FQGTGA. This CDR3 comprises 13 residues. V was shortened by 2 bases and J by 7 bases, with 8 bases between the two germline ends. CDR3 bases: TGTGCCAGCAGCTTATTTCAGGACGGGGAGCTGTTTTTT. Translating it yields CASSLFQDGELFF.

CDR3 DNA: TGTGCCAGCAGCTTGGACTTCCGGGGGACAGGGGTTCATGGCTACACCTTC. It codes for CASSLDFRGTGVHGYTF. The V call is TRBV5-4, the J call TRBJ1-2; 10 bases align to TRBD1. CDR1 is SGHNT, CDR2 YYREEE, per germline (reference sequence). Germline trimming cut 0 bases from V and 6 bases from J; bases unmatched to any gene: 11. The CDR3 contains 17 residues.

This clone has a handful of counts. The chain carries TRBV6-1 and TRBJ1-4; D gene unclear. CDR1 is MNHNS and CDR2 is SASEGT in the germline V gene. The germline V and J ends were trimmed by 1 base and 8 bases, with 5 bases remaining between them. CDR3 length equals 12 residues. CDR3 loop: CASSEVREKLFF. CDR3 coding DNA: TGTGCCAGCAGTGAAGTCCGAGAAAAACTGTTTTTT.

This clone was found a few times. CDR3 sequence: CASSLLGLGTEAFF. The DNA of the CDR3 is TGTGCCAGCAGCCTGTTAGGGCTGGGGACTGAAGCTTTCTTT. The genes are TRBV2 and TRBJ1-1, with D unclear. Trimming cost V 6 bases and J 5 bases, with 16 bases left between them. The germline gives CDR1 SNHLY, CDR2 FYNNEI. The length of the CDR3 is 14 residues.

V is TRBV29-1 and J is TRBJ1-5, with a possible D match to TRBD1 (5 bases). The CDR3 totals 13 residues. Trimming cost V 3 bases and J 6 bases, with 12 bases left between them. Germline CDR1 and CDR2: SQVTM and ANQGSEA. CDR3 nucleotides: TGCAGCGTTGACGGGGGAATCGGTCAGCCCCAGCATTTT. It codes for CSVDGGIGQPQHF.

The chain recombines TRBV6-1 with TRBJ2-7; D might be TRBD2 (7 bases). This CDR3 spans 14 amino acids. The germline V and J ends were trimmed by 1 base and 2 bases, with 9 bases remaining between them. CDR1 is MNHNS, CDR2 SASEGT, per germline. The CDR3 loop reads CASSEGGGPYEQYF. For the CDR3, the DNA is TGTGCCAGCAGTGAAGGGGGGGGGCCCTACGAGCAGTACTTC.

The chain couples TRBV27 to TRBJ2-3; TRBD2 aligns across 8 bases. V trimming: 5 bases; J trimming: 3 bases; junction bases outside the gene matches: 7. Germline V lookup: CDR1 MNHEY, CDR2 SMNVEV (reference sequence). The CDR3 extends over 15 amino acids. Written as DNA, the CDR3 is TGTGCCAGCAGTGGGACTAGAGGTTCTACAGATACGCAGTATTTT. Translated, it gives CASSGTRGSTDTQYF.

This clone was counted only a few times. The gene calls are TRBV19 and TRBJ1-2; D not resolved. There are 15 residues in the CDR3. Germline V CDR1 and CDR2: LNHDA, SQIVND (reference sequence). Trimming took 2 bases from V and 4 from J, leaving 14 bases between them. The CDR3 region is CASSINSRTVYGYTF. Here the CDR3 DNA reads TGTGCCAGTAGTATAAACTCCAGGACCGTCTATGGCTACACCTTC.

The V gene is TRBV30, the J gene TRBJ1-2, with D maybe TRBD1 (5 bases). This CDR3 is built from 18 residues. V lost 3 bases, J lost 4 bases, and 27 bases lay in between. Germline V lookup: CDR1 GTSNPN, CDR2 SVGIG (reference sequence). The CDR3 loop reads CAWSPPDTLFTFPYGYTF. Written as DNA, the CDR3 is TGTGCCTGGAGCCCGCCGGACACTCTTTTCACCTTCCCCTATGGCTACACCTTC.

CDR3: CATSLGLSSGNTIYF. CDR3 DNA sequence: TGTGCCACCAGCCTCGGACTGAGCTCTGGAAACACCATATATTTT. This sequence joins TRBV15 and TRBJ1-3; D ambiguous. Germline V CDR1 and CDR2: LNHNV, YYDKDF (reference sequence). V was trimmed by 5 bases and J by 0 bases, leaving 11 bases between them. The CDR3 extends over 15 amino acids. Combining the CDR3 with reference TRBV15 and TRBJ1-3 gives the whole variable domain DAMVIQNPRYQVTQFGKPVTLSCSQTLNHNVMYWYQQKSSQAPKLLFHYYDKDFNNEADTPDNFQSRRPNTSFCFLDIRSPGLGDTAMYLCATSLGLSSGNTIYFGEGSWLTVV.

The CDR3 protein is CASSLAGTSGDTIYF. The CDR3 DNA reads as TGCGCCAGCAGCTTGGCGGGCACGTCGGGAGACACCATATATTTT. V usage is TRBV5-1 and J usage is TRBJ1-3, with D uncertain. Trimming pared 0 bases from V and 8 bases from J, leaving 15 bases between. Germline CDR1 reads SGHRS; CDR2 reads YFSETQ. This CDR3 has 15 amino acids.

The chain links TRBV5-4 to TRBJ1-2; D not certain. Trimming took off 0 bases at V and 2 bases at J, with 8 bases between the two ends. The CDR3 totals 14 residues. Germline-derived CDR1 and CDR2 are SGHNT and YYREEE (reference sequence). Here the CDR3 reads CASSLVGSNYGYTF. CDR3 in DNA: TGTGCCAGCAGCTTGGTGGGCTCAAACTATGGCTACACCTTC.

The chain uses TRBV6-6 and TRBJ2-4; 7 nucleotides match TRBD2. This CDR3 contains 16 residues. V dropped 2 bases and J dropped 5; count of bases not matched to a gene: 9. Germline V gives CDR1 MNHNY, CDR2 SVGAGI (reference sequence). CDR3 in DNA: TGTGCCAGCAGTTACCCTAGATTTGGACTAGAAAACATTCAGTACTTC. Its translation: CASSYPRFGLENIQYF.

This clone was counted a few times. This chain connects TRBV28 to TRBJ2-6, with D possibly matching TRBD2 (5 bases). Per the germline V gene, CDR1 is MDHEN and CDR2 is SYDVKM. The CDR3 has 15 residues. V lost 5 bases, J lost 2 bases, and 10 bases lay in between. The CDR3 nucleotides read TGTGCCAGCAGTAACCTCGGGGCTGGGGCCAACGTCCTGACTTTC. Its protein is CASSNLGAGANVLTF.

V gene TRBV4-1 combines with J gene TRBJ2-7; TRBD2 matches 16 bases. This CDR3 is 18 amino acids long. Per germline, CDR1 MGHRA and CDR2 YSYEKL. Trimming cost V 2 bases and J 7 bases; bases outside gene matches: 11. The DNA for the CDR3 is TGCGCCAGCAGCCAAAGGGTATTGGGACTAGCGGGAGGGGGAGAGCAGTACTTC. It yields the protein CASSQRVLGLAGGGEQYF.

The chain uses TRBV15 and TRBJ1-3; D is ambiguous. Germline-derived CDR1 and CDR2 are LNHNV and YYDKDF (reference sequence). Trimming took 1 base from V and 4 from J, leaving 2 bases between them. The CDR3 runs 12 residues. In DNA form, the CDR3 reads TGTGCCACCAGCAGAGGAGGAAACACCATATATTTT. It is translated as CATSRGGNTIYF.